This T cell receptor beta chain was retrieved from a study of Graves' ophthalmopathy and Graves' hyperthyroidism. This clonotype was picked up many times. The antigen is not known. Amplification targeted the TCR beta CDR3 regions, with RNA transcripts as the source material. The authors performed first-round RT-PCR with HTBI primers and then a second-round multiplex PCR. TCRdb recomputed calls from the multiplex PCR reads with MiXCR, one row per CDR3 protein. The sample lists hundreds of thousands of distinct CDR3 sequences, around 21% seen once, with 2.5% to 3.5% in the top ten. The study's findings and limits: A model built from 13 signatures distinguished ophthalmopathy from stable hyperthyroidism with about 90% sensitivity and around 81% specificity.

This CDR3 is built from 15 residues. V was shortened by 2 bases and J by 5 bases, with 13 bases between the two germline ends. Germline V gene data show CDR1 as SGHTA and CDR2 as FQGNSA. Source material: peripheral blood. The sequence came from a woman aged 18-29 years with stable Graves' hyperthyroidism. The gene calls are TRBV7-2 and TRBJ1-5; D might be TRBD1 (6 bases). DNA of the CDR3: TGTGCCAGCAGCTTATGGCAGGGGCGTGATCAGCCCCAGCATTTT. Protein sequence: CASSLWQGRDQPQHF.